The rows below give T cell receptor beta chains drawn from one sample of a study of blood T cell repertoires in COVID-19. TCRdb's copy holds only in-frame clones and misses some; the assay was immunoSEQ multiplex PCR. This sample carries about 140,000 clones, about 82% of them seen once, and the ten largest clones take 3.5% to 5%. The sequencing input was peripheral blood. These TCRs come from a woman older than 75 with active or convalescent COVID-19. Both conserved end residues are part of each CDR3. A D gene is named only where the DNA matches it firmly. Size tells how often a clone was seen (once, few, many) or the class of an expanded clone, and some rows leave it out.

>.|TRBJ2-3|TRBV19|.
TGTGCCACAAATAGAGGCAGGGTGGAAGATACGCAGTATTTT
CATNRGRVEDTQYF
>.|TRBJ2-6|TRBV5-4|.
TGTGCCAGCAGCTTGGTCTCGAGGGCTGGGGCCAACGTCCTGACTTTC
CASSLVSRAGANVLTF
>.|TRBJ1-4|TRBV30|.
TGTGCCAGCACCTCAATGATTCCGCGCACTAATGAAAAACTGTTTTTT
CASTSMIPRTNEKLFF
>TRBD1|TRBJ1-2|TRBV30|.
TGTGCCTGGAGTGTCCGGACAGGGTCCGGCTACACCTTC
CAWSVRTGSGYTF
>TRBD1|TRBJ1-1|TRBV4-3|.
TGCGCCAGCAGCCAAGGACAGGGGAACACTGAAGCTTTCTTT
CASSQGQGNTEAFF
>.|TRBJ2-7|TRBV2|.
TGTGCCAGCAGGGAGACAGGTCGGAGTCCCTACGAGCAGTACTTC
CASRETGRSPYEQYF
>TRBD2|TRBJ2-1|TRBV6-6|.
TGTGCCAGCAGTTACTCCGGGGGGGCTACCTACAATGAGCAGTTCTTC
CASSYSGGATYNEQFF
>.|TRBJ1-2|TRBV5-8|.
TGTGCCAGCAGCTCCTTAACCAGGGGACCTAACTATGGCTACACCTTC
CASSSLTRGPNYGYTF
>TRBD2|TRBJ2-1|TRBV9|.
TGTGCCAGCAGCGTAGATTCGCGGGGGGGCATTGAGCAGTTCTTC
CASSVDSRGGIEQFF
>.|TRBJ1-3|TRBV5-6|.
TGTGCCAGCAGCGGAAAAACAGGGTACTCTGGAAACACCATATATTTT
CASSGKTGYSGNTIYF
>.|TRBJ1-2|TRBV14|.
TGTGCCAGCAGCCAATCTCCCAGGGGAATCTATGGCTACACCTTC
CASSQSPRGIYGYTF
>.|TRBJ2-5|TRBV19|once
TGTGCCAGTAGTATAAGGGGTCGGACAGACCTCCAAGAGACCCAGTACTTC
CASSIRGRTDLQETQYF
>.|TRBJ1-2|TRBV7-2|.
TGTGCCAGCAGCTCACGGACTGCGAGCTACTATGGCTACACCTTC
CASSSRTASYYGYTF
>.|TRBJ1-1|TRBV10-1|.
TGCGCCAGCAGGGACAAAATGAACACTGAAGCTTTCTTT
CASRDKMNTEAFF
>.|TRBJ1-5|TRBV2|once
TGTGCCAGCAGTGGAACAGGGTATCAGCCCCAGCATTTT
CASSGTGYQPQHF
>.|TRBJ1-1|TRBV19|.
TGTGCCAGTAGTATCGACAAAGGTAGCACTGAAGCTTTCTTT
CASSIDKGSTEAFF
>TRBD1|TRBJ1-1|TRBV11-3|once
TGTGCCAGCAGCTTAGAACTCTTTGACAGGGGACCGGGACAAAAATCTACTGAAGCTTTCTTT
CASSLELFDRGPGQKSTEAFF
>.|TRBJ2-7|TRBV28|.
TGTGCCAGCAGCACAACACACCCGGGGGAAACCTCCCGTAGCTCCTACGAGCAGTACTTC
CASSTTHPGETSRSSYEQYF
>.|TRBJ2-4|TRBV27|.
TGTGCCAGCAGTGAGGGACTAGCCAAAAACATTCAGTACTTC
CASSEGLAKNIQYF
>TRBD1|TRBJ1-2|TRBV7-2|.
TGTGCCAGCAGCACCTCCGGGACAGTCTATGGCTACACCTTC
CASSTSGTVYGYTF
>TRBD1|TRBJ2-6|TRBV2|once
TGTGCCAGCAGGACAGGGGGCGCAGGGGCCAACGTCCTGACTTTC
CASRTGGAGANVLTF
>TRBD2|TRBJ2-3|TRBV9|.
TGTGCCAGCACCCAGGGCGGGGGTACCACAGATACGCAGTATTTT
CASTQGGGTTDTQYF
>.|TRBJ2-1|TRBV5-1|.
TGCGCCAGCAGCTTGATGAAGAGGGGGAACCACAATGAGCAGTTCTTC
CASSLMKRGNHNEQFF
>TRBD2|TRBJ2-4|TRBV9|.
TGTGCCAGCAGCGTAGGAGCGGGGGGAGGGAACATTCAGTACTTC
CASSVGAGGGNIQYF
>.|TRBJ2-5|TRBV7-9|.
TGTGCCAAGAGTTACCCCCCCTTGGAGACCCAGTACTTC
CAKSYPPLETQYF
>TRBD1|TRBJ1-4|TRBV2|.
TGTGCCAGCAGATTAGACAGGGGTAAGATGTACGGACTGTTTTTT
CASRLDRGKMYGLFF
>TRBD2|TRBJ2-3|TRBV7-2|.
TGTGCCAGCAGCCCGCTAGCGGGGGGGGTTGCAGATACGCAGTATTTT
CASSPLAGGVADTQYF
>.|TRBJ1-5|TRBV2|few
TGTGCCAGCAGTGGGGGCAGGGAACAGCCCCAGCATTTT
CASSGGREQPQHF
>TRBD1|TRBJ2-7|TRBV18|.
TGTGCCAGCTCACGATACAGGGGGGCCTACGAGCAGTACTTC
CASSRYRGAYEQYF
>TRBD1|TRBJ1-2|TRBV19|.
TGTGCCAGTAGCCAAAGACAGGGCGGTGGCTACACCTTC
CASSQRQGGGYTF
>.|TRBJ2-7|TRBV21-1|.
TGTGCCAGCAGCAAAGAGACTAGCGGATTCACCTCCTACGAGCAGTACTTC
CASSKETSGFTSYEQYF
>TRBD1|TRBJ1-2|TRBV27|once
TGTGCCAGCAGTTTTAGGGACAGCTATGGCTACACCTTC
CASSFRDSYGYTF
>TRBD1|TRBJ1-2|TRBV6-5|.
TGTGCCAGCAGCAACCGGGACAGGGGGGAGGGCACCTTC
CASSNRDRGEGTF
>.|TRBJ2-1|TRBV7-7|once
TGTGCTAGCAGCTTAGTAGCGTCGACCTACAATGAGCAGTTCTTC
CASSLVASTYNEQFF
>TRBD2|TRBJ2-6|TRBV10-2|.
TGCGCCAGCAATGTGAGGGGAGGGCAATCAGGGACTGGGGCCAACGTCCTGACTTTC
CASNVRGGQSGTGANVLTF
>.|TRBJ2-5|TRBV7-2|.
TGTGCCAGCAGCTTTGGGCAGGGTGAGGAGACCCAGTACTTC
CASSFGQGEETQYF
>.|TRBJ1-2|TRBV4-2|once
TGTGCCAGCAGCCAAGAGGAGGGTAGAGATGGCTACACCTTC
CASSQEEGRDGYTF
>TRBD1|TRBJ1-2|TRBV3-1/TRBV3-2|.
TGTGCCAGCAGCCAAGATCTGGCGACAGGGTCTTTTTCCTTC
CASSQDLATGSFSF
>.|TRBJ1-3|TRBV30|.
TGTGCCTGGAGTGGCGGTGAGCGGCTATATGGAAACACCATATATTTT
CAWSGGERLYGNTIYF
>TRBD2|TRBJ2-5|TRBV5-1|.
TGCGCCAGCAGCTTACCTAGCGGGGGATACCAAGAGACCCAGTACTTC
CASSLPSGGYQETQYF
>.|TRBJ2-1|TRBV7-6|.
TGTGCCAGCAGCTTAGGTAAGACGCGGCAGGGTGGTATCAATGAGCAGTTCTTC
CASSLGKTRQGGINEQFF
>.|TRBJ2-7|TRBV28|.
TGTGCCAGCAGTTTCCGTGACAGTCTGATCTACGAGCAGTACTTC
CASSFRDSLIYEQYF
>.|TRBJ2-5|TRBV25-1|.
TGTGCCAGCAGTGAATATAGTGGCGGGGCACGAGAGACCCAGTACTTC
CASSEYSGGARETQYF
>TRBD2|TRBJ2-1|TRBV18|once
TGTGCCAGCTCACCTGGTCTAGCGGGGGAAAACCCCTACAATGAGCAGTTCTTC
CASSPGLAGENPYNEQFF
>.|TRBJ2-1|TRBV11-2|.
TGTGCCAGCAGCTTCGGCGGCGGTCACATTTACAATGAGCAGTTCTTC
CASSFGGGHIYNEQFF
>TRBD1|TRBJ1-1|TRBV6-5|.
TGTGCCAGCAGTTACCAGGGGGTTGGCACTGAAGCTTTCTTT
CASSYQGVGTEAFF
>.|TRBJ2-5|TRBV6-5|.
TGTGCCAGCAGCCTAGAGTGGGAGACCCAGTACTTC
CASSLEWETQYF
>.|TRBJ1-1|TRBV30|.
TGTGCCTGGAGCGGGGTGTTCGAGGTAGCTTTCTTT
CAWSGVFEVAFF
>.|TRBJ2-7|TRBV9|.
TGTGCCAGCAGCGGAGGGTCATCGGGAACCGCCTACGAGCAGTACTTC
CASSGGSSGTAYEQYF
>.|TRBJ1-2|TRBV20-1|.
TGCAGTGCCCTAGGGGACTATGGCTACACCTTC
CSALGDYGYTF
>TRBD2|TRBJ2-3|TRBV4-2|.
TGTGCCAGCAGCCAAGTAGGGAGCGGGGGACTCGAAGATACGCAGTATTTT
CASSQVGSGGLEDTQYF
>TRBD2|TRBJ2-1|TRBV19|.
TGTGCCAGTAGTATCTCGCTAGCGGGGGCCGCCTACAATGAGCAGTTCTTC
CASSISLAGAAYNEQFF
>TRBD1|TRBJ1-2|TRBV7-9|few
TGTGCCAGCAGCTTAGGTCACCGCGAAGTCGACAGGGTTGGCTATGGCTACACCTTC
CASSLGHREVDRVGYGYTF
>.|TRBJ2-7|TRBV15|.
TGTGCCACCAGCAGTTCAGGAGGAGGGCCCTACGAGCAGTACTTC
CATSSSGGGPYEQYF
>TRBD1|TRBJ1-5|TRBV7-2|.
TGTGCCAGCAGCGGGACAGGGAGAATTCAGCCCCAGCATTTT
CASSGTGRIQPQHF